One and the same sample provided the 30 T cell receptor beta chains below, sequenced in a study of T cell therapy after organ transplantation. No cognate antigen is known for these TCRs. Profiled with immunoSEQ multiplex PCR; TCRdb holds only in-frame clones, not every one. The sample records 20,000 to 25,000 clones, less than 90% being singletons. Time point denoted: 20-29 weeks after completion of therapy. This specimen consisted of CD8+ T cells from blood, obtained after autologous CMV-specific T cell therapy. The origin of the receptors is a human patient who had received a solid organ transplant and had CMV disease. Some T cells may trace back to the graft donor.

The V gene is TRBV27, the J gene TRBJ2-1, with unresolved D. Germline lookup yields CDR1 MNHEY and CDR2 SMNVEV (reference sequence). Trimming took 7 bases from V and 5 from J, leaving 18 bases between them. This CDR3 spans 15 amino acids. The CDR3 loop reads CASTPRQASNNEQFF. The CDR3 nucleotides read TGTGCCAGCACCCCCAGGCAGGCGAGTAACAATGAGCAGTTCTTC.

This chain joins TRBV6-5 and TRBJ1-2, with no clear D. Germline-derived CDR1 and CDR2 are MNHEY and SVGAGI. V shed 2 bases and J shed 8 bases, with 9 bases lying between them. There are 12 residues in the CDR3. The CDR3 coding sequence is TGTGCCAGCAGTTACCCCGGGCACGGCTACACCTTC. Its protein product is CASSYPGHGYTF.

The chain is built from TRBV7-9 and TRBJ2-1; D is ambiguous. The CDR3 is made up of 11 amino acids. V lost 1 base and J lost 9, with 4 bases in between. Per germline, CDR1 SEHNR and CDR2 FQNEAQ (reference sequence). The CDR3 nucleotides are TGTGCCAGCAGCTTAGAGGTTGAGCAGTTCTTC. Protein: CASSLEVEQFF.

The gene calls are TRBV6-6 and TRBJ2-2; tentatively, D is TRBD2 (6 bases). Looked up from germline, CDR1 is MNHNY and CDR2 is SVGAGI (reference sequence). This CDR3 is built from 15 residues. Trimming pared 2 bases from V and 1 base from J, leaving 8 bases between. CDR3 loop: CASSYLAKNTGELFF. In nucleotides, the CDR3 is TGTGCCAGCAGTTACCTAGCGAAGAACACCGGGGAGCTGTTTTTT.

The genes are TRBV10-3 and TRBJ2-7; 7 nucleotides match TRBD1. V lost 8 bases to trimming and J lost 4 bases; unmatched junction nucleotides: 5. CDR1 and CDR2 (germline): ENHRY, SYGVKD. The CDR3 covers 12 residues. CDR3 protein: CAIGDSLYEQYF. The CDR3 DNA is TGTGCCATCGGGGACAGCCTATACGAGCAGTACTTC.

The CDR3 region is CASSWDRGMTEQFF. The CDR3 bases are TGTGCCAGCAGCTGGGACAGGGGAATGACTGAGCAGTTCTTC. V usage is TRBV5-6 and J usage is TRBJ2-1; 10 bases are a match to TRBD1. V lost 3 bases, J lost 9 bases, and 6 bases stayed unmatched. Germline-derived CDR1 and CDR2 are SGHDT and YYEEEE. The CDR3 loop spans 14 amino acids.

The chain is built from TRBV4-1 and TRBJ1-2, with D perhaps TRBD1 (5 bases). Trimming pared 0 bases from V and 4 bases from J, leaving 9 bases between. The CDR3 contains 14 residues. Germline CDR1 MGHRA, CDR2 YSYEKL. CDR3 in amino acids: CASSQEAGIYGYTF. DNA of the CDR3: TGCGCCAGCAGCCAAGAAGCAGGGATCTATGGCTACACCTTC.

The chain links TRBV19 to TRBJ2-5; TRBD1 aligns across 8 bases. In germline, CDR1 is LNHDA, CDR2 SQIVND (reference sequence). There are 14 residues in the CDR3. The V and J ends lost 5 bases and 5 bases, in that order; junction bases with no gene match: 7. The chain's CDR3 is CASSSWTGQETQYF. The CDR3 DNA sequence: TGTGCCAGTAGTTCTTGGACAGGGCAGGAGACCCAGTACTTC.

The V and J genes are TRBV7-8 and TRBJ2-1; 8 nucleotides agree with TRBD1. The CDR3 extends over 14 amino acids. V dropped 4 bases and J dropped 6; count of bases not matched to a gene: 5. CDR1 is SGHVS and CDR2 is FQNEAQ in the germline V gene. The CDR3 DNA reads TGTGCCAGCAGCTCCCCGGACAGGGCCAATGAGCAGTTCTTC. This codes for CASSSPDRANEQFF.

A few counts support this clone. This rearrangement joins TRBV9 to TRBJ1-1; no reliable D call. CDR3 length: 15 amino acids. V lost 4 bases to trimming and J lost 0 bases, with 13 bases between them. Germline CDR1 SGDLS, CDR2 YYNGEE. CDR3 region: CASSTQREVNTEAFF. CDR3 nucleotide sequence: TGTGCCAGCAGCACTCAGCGGGAAGTGAACACTGAAGCTTTCTTT.

This clone was observed a single time. The J gene is TRBJ2-1, the V gene TRBV7-6; D is perhaps TRBD1 (7 bases). Deletions cut 3 bases from V and 8 bases from J, with 14 bases between. The CDR3 length is 14 residues. The germline gives CDR1 SGHVS, CDR2 FNYEAQ. CDR3 sequence: CASSLAGGLDEQFF. CDR3 coding DNA: TGTGCCAGCAGCTTGGCAGGGGGGTTAGATGAGCAGTTCTTC.

The count of this clone is one. CDR3 DNA: TGTGCCATCAGTGAGGCTGGGAGTCACAATGAGCAGTTCTTC. As protein: CAISEAGSHNEQFF. This rearrangement joins TRBV10-3 to TRBJ2-1; weak D call: TRBD2 (5 bases). Trimming took off 2 bases at V and 5 bases at J, with 10 bases between the two ends. The CDR3 is made up of 14 amino acids. Germline lookup yields CDR1 ENHRY and CDR2 SYGVKD.

The chain recombines TRBV6-5 with TRBJ2-7, with 7 positions matching TRBD1. V shed 2 bases, J shed 2 bases, and the junction held 9 bases outside the gene matches. CDR1 and CDR2 (germline): MNHEY, SVGAGI. The CDR3 has 16 residues. The CDR3: CASSYAGQEVPYEQYF. In DNA form, the CDR3 reads TGTGCCAGCAGTTACGCTGGACAGGAGGTGCCCTACGAGCAGTACTTC.

The genes are TRBV7-9 and TRBJ2-1, with D perhaps assigned TRBD1 or TRBD2 (5 bases each). The V end was cut by 11 bases, the J end by 5 bases, with 10 bases between. The CDR3 has 11 residues. CDR1 SEHNR and CDR2 FQNEAQ come from the germline V gene (reference sequence). The CDR3 sequence: CALRGNNEQFF. The CDR3 bases are TGTGCCCTGAGGGGTAACAATGAGCAGTTCTTC.

The chain is built from TRBV5-1 and TRBJ2-7, with D tentatively TRBD2 (7 bases). There are 13 residues in the CDR3. Germline V gene sequence: CDR1 SGHRS, CDR2 YFSETQ. Trimming left V 6 bases short and J 6 bases short, with 16 bases between. The CDR3 here is CASTYRGAGEQYF. CDR3 nucleotide sequence: TGCGCCAGCACCTACCGGGGGGCCGGCGAGCAGTACTTC.

The V gene is TRBV7-9, the J gene TRBJ2-7; D might be TRBD2 (6 bases). There are 15 residues in the CDR3. Germline V CDR1 and CDR2: SEHNR, FQNEAQ (reference sequence). Trimming removed 8 bases at V and 0 bases at J, with 17 bases between. CDR3 bases: TGTGCCAGCGTAAAAAGGGAGGCGGCCTCCTACGAGCAGTACTTC. Protein sequence: CASVKREAASYEQYF.

The rearrangement links TRBV7-9 to TRBJ1-3, with unresolved D. Per germline, CDR1 SEHNR and CDR2 FQNEAQ (reference sequence). The ends were cut back, 1 base at V and 4 bases at J, with 2 bases in the middle. The CDR3 totals 12 residues. The CDR3 sequence is CASSLGGNTIYF. The CDR3 DNA sequence: TGTGCCAGCAGCTTAGGGGGAAACACCATATATTTT.

This clone has just one count. The rearrangement links TRBV29-1 to TRBJ1-1; 8 positions agree with TRBD1. The CDR3 has 12 amino acids. Germline V CDR1 and CDR2: SQVTM, ANQGSEA. Trimming cost V 1 base and J 11 bases; bases outside gene matches: 6. CDR3 in amino acids: CSVEGQGAGAFF. CDR3 in DNA: TGCAGCGTTGAAGGGCAGGGGGCGGGGGCTTTCTTT.

The J gene is TRBJ2-7, the V gene TRBV6-5; 7 bases agree with TRBD1. Looked up from germline, CDR1 is MNHEY and CDR2 is SVGAGI. Trimming took 5 bases from V and 6 from J; bases not matched to a gene: 7. The CDR3 is 13 amino acids. CDR3 nucleotides: TGTGCCAGCAGTCCCGGACAGGACCCCGAGCAGTACTTC. Translation: CASSPGQDPEQYF.

This chain connects TRBV6-6 to TRBJ2-5; possible D gene TRBD1, 6 bases. There are 14 residues in the CDR3. Trimming removed 7 bases at V and 1 base at J, with 13 bases between. Germline CDR1 MNHNY, CDR2 SVGAGI (reference sequence). CDR3 loop: CASILGGFQETQYF. CDR3 DNA sequence: TGTGCCAGCATTTTAGGGGGTTTCCAAGAGACCCAGTACTTC.

The J gene is TRBJ2-5, the V gene TRBV5-6, with unresolved D. The V gene's germline CDR1 is SGHDT and CDR2 YYEEEE. The CDR3 has 13 residues. Trimming removed 1 base from V and 5 bases from J, with 9 bases in between. In DNA, the CDR3 is TGTGCCAGCAGCTTGAAGGGCTGGGAGACCCAGTACTTC. As protein: CASSLKGWETQYF.

This clone was recorded a few times. The rearrangement links TRBV28 to TRBJ2-7, with unresolved D. Trimming took off 6 bases at V and 1 base at J, with 10 bases between the two ends. Germline V gene sequence: CDR1 MDHEN, CDR2 SYDVKM. The CDR3 contains 13 residues. The chain's CDR3 is CASSGGFSYEQYF. The CDR3 bases are TGTGCCAGCAGCGGCGGCTTTTCCTACGAGCAGTACTTC.

V is TRBV6-6 and J is TRBJ1-1; D gene unclear. V gave up 2 bases and J gave up 4 bases, with 2 bases separating them. CDR1 MNHNY and CDR2 SVGAGI come from the germline V gene (reference sequence). The CDR3 is 11 amino acids. CDR3 DNA: TGTGCCAGCAGTTACGGCACTGAAGCTTTCTTT. Translation: CASSYGTEAFF.

J is TRBJ2-1 and V is TRBV6-5; 8 bases map to TRBD2. This CDR3 spans 15 amino acids. The J segment lost 9 bases and the V segment lost 0 bases, leaving 7 bases of the junction unmatched. Germline assignment: CDR1 MNHEY and CDR2 SVGAGI. This CDR3 is CASSYSGTSPTEQFF. The CDR3 region has the DNA TGTGCCAGCAGTTACTCCGGGACTAGTCCCACTGAGCAGTTCTTC.

This chain joins TRBV4-3 and TRBJ2-1; D perhaps matches TRBD1 (6 bases). The CDR3 length is 16 residues. V lost 0 bases and J lost 5, with 14 bases in between. Germline assignment: CDR1 LGHNA and CDR2 YSLEER. The CDR3 DNA is TGCGCCAGCAGCCAAGATGGCACAGGGTTGAACAATGAGCAGTTCTTC. It codes for CASSQDGTGLNNEQFF.

Only one count was recorded for this clone. The gene calls are TRBV5-1 and TRBJ2-3, with TRBD1 as a possible D gene (6 bases). The V end was cut by 0 bases, the J end by 2 bases, with 10 bases between. The CDR3 has 15 amino acids. Per the germline V gene, CDR1 is SGHRS and CDR2 is YFSETQ. The CDR3 loop reads CASSLADRDTDTQYF. The CDR3 region has the DNA TGCGCCAGCAGCTTGGCGGACAGAGACACAGATACGCAGTATTTT. Together with reference TRBV5-1 and TRBJ2-3, the CDR3 gives the full variable domain: KAGVTQTPRYLIKTRGQQVTLSCSPISGHRSVSWYQQTPGQGLQFLFEYFSETQRNKGNFPGRFSGRQFSNSRSEMNVSTLELGDSALYLCASSLADRDTDTQYFGPGTRLTVL.

The chain is built from TRBV4-1 and TRBJ1-1; no firm D call. CDR3 length: 16 residues. Trimming removed 4 bases at V and 1 base at J, with 16 bases between. Germline V gene lookup returns CDR1 MGHRA and CDR2 YSYEKL. CDR3 region: CASSPHPLNRNTEAFF. CDR3 in DNA: TGCGCCAGCAGCCCCCATCCCCTAAACCGGAACACTGAAGCTTTCTTT.

The V gene is TRBV5-1, the J gene TRBJ1-2, with unresolved D. This CDR3 comprises 13 residues. Germline V gives CDR1 SGHRS, CDR2 YFSETQ. V lost 0 bases, J lost 0 bases, and 3 bases lay in between. The CDR3 region has the DNA TGCGCCAGCAGCTTGGCAGCTAACTATGGCTACACCTTC. It specifies CASSLAANYGYTF.

CDR3 residues: CASSLGQGAYEQYF. DNA for the CDR3: TGCGCCAGCAGCTTAGGACAGGGGGCCTACGAGCAGTACTTC. The chain employs TRBV5-1 and TRBJ2-5, with 10 bases identical to TRBD1. The tail of the sequence fits TRBJ2-7 better, so the J call may be wrong. The germline V gene has CDR1 SGHRS and CDR2 YFSETQ. The CDR3 covers 14 residues.

The V and J genes are TRBV4-1 and TRBJ2-5; D might be TRBD2 (6 bases). V dropped 3 bases and J dropped 1 base, with 12 bases sitting between them. The CDR3 totals 15 residues. Germline lookup yields CDR1 MGHRA and CDR2 YSYEKL. The CDR3 sequence is CASSQTRLGQETQYF. In nucleotides, the CDR3 is TGCGCCAGCAGCCAGACTAGGTTAGGCCAAGAGACCCAGTACTTC.